This TCR beta chain was documented in a study of control samples from healthy donors and cancer patients. CDR3 length: 13 residues. The germline gives CDR1 SQVTM, CDR2 ANQGSEA. The ends were cut back, 3 bases at V and 6 bases at J, with 13 bases in the middle. Sequenced by immunoSEQ multiplex PCR; TCRdb stores in-frame clones only, minus some. The sample contains about 120,000 clones, roughly 87% of which appear only once. The sequencing input was blood. The V call is TRBV29-1, the J call TRBJ2-3, with D possibly TRBD1 on 5 matching bases. This clonotype originated in a man aged 18 to 30 in good health. CDR3 DNA: TGCAGCGTTGAGAGATGGCAGGGTGATACGCAGTATTTT. It specifies CSVERWQGDTQYF.